These T cell receptor beta chains were read from a single sample in a study of spatial heterogeneity in lung cancer. TCRdb re-derived calls from the 5' RACE reads in MiXCR, one entry per CDR3 protein. The sample records some 70,000 distinct CDR3 sequences, more than 10% being singletons. The sample in question was PBMCs, obtained at surgery. These receptors were taken from a male donor with early-stage non-small cell lung cancer. The CDR3 runs from the conserved cysteine through the conserved F or W. Each record gives: CDR3 length, clone size, J gene, D gene, V gene, CDR3 protein, CDR3 DNA. A D gene is named only where the DNA matches it firmly. A clone size is listed for some rows: how often the clone was seen (once, few, many), or a class if it is expanded.

>13|few|TRBJ2-1|-|TRBV11-1
CASSLGGRNEQFF
TGTGCCAGCAGCTTGGGGGGACGCAATGAGCAGTTCTTC
>11|many|TRBJ2-7|-|TRBV24-1
CATSDLYEQYF
TGTGCCACCAGTGACCTCTACGAGCAGTACTTC
>13|few|TRBJ2-7|TRBD1|TRBV5-1
CASRGTGNYEQYF
TGCGCCAGCAGGGGGACAGGGAACTACGAGCAGTACTTC
>15|few|TRBJ2-2|-|TRBV5-6
CASTVTRRNTGELFF
TGTGCCAGCACGGTGACTAGGCGGAACACCGGGGAGCTGTTTTTT
>17|many|TRBJ2-1|TRBD2|TRBV4-2
CASSSGILSGATNEQFF
TGTGCCAGCAGCAGCGGAATACTTAGCGGGGCTACGAATGAGCAGTTCTTC
>16|few|TRBJ2-7|TRBD2|TRBV28
CASSPSGTSGSGEQYF
TGTGCCAGCAGCCCTTCCGGGACTAGCGGGAGCGGCGAGCAGTACTTC
>15|-|TRBJ1-1|-|TRBV12-3/TRBV12-4
CASSLLGQRDTEAFF
TGTGCCAGCAGTTTACTTGGGCAGAGGGACACTGAAGCTTTCTTT
>15|-|TRBJ2-1|-|TRBV7-9
CASSSYGRDYNEQFF
TGTGCCAGCAGCTCCTACGGGAGAGACTACAATGAGCAGTTCTTC
>16|few|TRBJ1-4|-|TRBV4-2
CASSGARGESNEKLFF
TGTGCCAGCAGCGGAGCGAGGGGGGAGAGTAATGAAAAACTGTTTTTT
>14|-|TRBJ2-2|-|TRBV5-1
CASSLGIATGELFF
TGCGCCAGCAGCTTGGGTATTGCCACCGGGGAGCTGTTTTTT
>15|few|TRBJ2-7|-|TRBV6-5
CASSISPAMSYEQYF
TGTGCCAGCAGTATCAGCCCTGCCATGTCCTACGAGCAGTACTTC
>15|few|TRBJ2-7|TRBD1|TRBV5-4
CASSLFQGATYEQYF
TGTGCCAGCAGCTTATTCCAGGGGGCCACCTACGAGCAGTACTTC
>15|few|TRBJ2-3|TRBD2|TRBV7-9
CASSPSSGRRDTQYF
TGTGCCAGCAGCCCCAGTAGCGGGAGGAGAGATACGCAGTATTTT
>14|-|TRBJ2-5|TRBD2|TRBV11-3
CASSSGGVRETQYF
TGTGCCAGCAGCTCTGGGGGGGTCCGGGAGACCCAGTACTTC
>14|few|TRBJ2-2|TRBD1|TRBV5-4
CASKGDRVTGELFF
TGTGCCAGCAAAGGGGACAGGGTAACCGGGGAGCTGTTTTTT
>15|few|TRBJ2-7|-|TRBV7-2
CASSLSSASSYEQYF
TGTGCCAGCAGCTTATCTAGCGCGAGCTCCTACGAGCAGTACTTC
>13|-|TRBJ2-1|-|TRBV19
CASSIGGHNEQFF
TGTGCCAGTAGTATAGGAGGGCACAATGAGCAGTTCTTC
>14|-|TRBJ1-5|-|TRBV20-1
CSARTAGWGQPQHF
TGCAGTGCTAGGACGGCAGGGTGGGGTCAGCCCCAGCATTTT
>15|-|TRBJ1-1|TRBD1|TRBV20-1
CSAKAGTGGAPEAFF
TGCAGTGCTAAAGCCGGGACAGGGGGCGCGCCTGAAGCTTTCTTT
>17|-|TRBJ2-7|TRBD1|TRBV11-2
CASSSFRGTGGSYEQYF
TGTGCCAGCAGCTCCTTCCGAGGGACAGGGGGGAGCTACGAGCAGTACTTC
>15|-|TRBJ1-1|-|TRBV5-1
CASSSIDTGYTEAFF
TGCGCCAGCAGCTCTATAGACACGGGGTACACTGAAGCTTTCTTT
>15|few|TRBJ1-1|-|TRBV5-1
CASSYLSPQNTEAFF
TGCGCCAGCAGCTACCTAAGCCCTCAAAACACTGAAGCTTTCTTT
>15|many|TRBJ2-7|TRBD1|TRBV20-1
CSARELGTGIYEQYF
TGCAGTGCTAGAGAACTGGGGACAGGGATCTACGAGCAGTACTTC
>15|-|TRBJ1-5|TRBD1|TRBV6-2/TRBV6-3
CASRSIDRGNQPQHF
TGTGCCAGCAGATCGATCGACAGGGGTAATCAGCCCCAGCATTTT
>15|few|TRBJ2-7|-|TRBV3-1
CASSQGRSRAYEQYF
TGTGCCAGCAGCCAAGGACGTAGCCGAGCCTACGAGCAGTACTTC